What follows is one T cell receptor (beta chain) and its context. The data were taken from a study of blood T cell repertoires in COVID-19. Overall study: Researchers got acute and convalescent COVID-19 samples from the United States, Italy and Spain. The analysed material was cDNA or gDNA that came from T cells, B-cell-depleted T cells, or PBMCs.

Ages ranged from about 18 to 89 years, with residence in 24 US areas. Here immunoSEQ multiplex PCR was the method, and the copy in TCRdb shows in-frame clones only, minus some. The data hold a few hundred thousand clones, with 85% to 90% observed a single time. Germline V gene data show CDR1 as KGHSH and CDR2 as LQKENI. This CDR3 has 17 residues. V shed 3 bases and J 6 bases; nucleotides not matched to a gene: 9. The rearrangement links TRBV18 to TRBJ2-1; 12 bases agree with TRBD2. The sequencing input was PBMCs or T cells enriched from blood (not recorded which). The origin of this receptor is a man younger than 30 who had recovered from COVID-19. CDR3 nucleotide sequence: TGTGCCAGCTCACCCCCCACAGCTAGCGGGAGGGTCAATGAGCAGTTCTTC. Translation: CASSPPTASGRVNEQFF.